This T cell receptor beta chain is from a study of molecular identifiers for immune sequencing clone quantification. Study context: Five aliquots were made in replicates from the RNA of around 18,000 or 91,000 naive CD8 cells, and four were sequenced. Notes on the study in general: The study found clones above 20 RNA copies held over 98% of effector molecules and under 1% in naive cells. Reports indicate spiked Jurkat TCR RNA from one cell could be found among 950,000 to 1,000,000 naive cells.

CDR3 size: 14 residues. The germline V and J ends were trimmed by 10 bases and 7 bases, with 23 bases remaining between them. CDR1 and CDR2 from the germline V gene are MNHNY and SVGAGI (reference sequence). From the PCR reads, TCRdb called clonotypes with MiXCR, one entry per CDR3 protein. Of about half a million distinct CDR3 sequences listed, roughly a fifth are singletons. Sorting selected naive CD8 T cells with a CD8+CD4-CCR7+CD45RA+ phenotype. This clonotype showed up many times. No antigen is known for it. The receptor's source is a human donor in good health. Some libraries in this study had Jurkat cell RNA spiked in. The specimen was naive CD8+ T cells from blood, with Jurkat cell RNA spiked in. Subset indicated: FACS-sorted CD8+CD4-CCR7+CD45RA+ naive T cells. J is TRBJ2-7 and V is TRBV6-6; D possibly corresponds to TRBD1 (5 bases). CDR3 in amino acids: CATSLGPGHLEQYF. The CDR3 DNA reads TGTGCCACATCGTTGGGCCCCGGACACCTTGAGCAGTACTTC.